This T cell receptor (beta chain) is from a study of blood T cells in healthy people across ages (dated by TCRdb to between 2015 and 2016). About the investigation overall: In model experiments, template switching captured about one uniquely barcoded TCR beta cDNA molecule for every two T cells. Age-related changes in TCR beta repertoire diversity were measured in the study by deep sequencing normalized with unique cDNA molecular identifiers. To avoid experimental bias, donors of different ages were spread randomly across the sequencing lanes. For two donors (one aged 18 to 29 and one aged 80 or older), the study analyzed two additional independent replicas of 1 million unique cDNA reads from the same blood draw. Four age groups were formed from the donors: young (average 16 years), middle-aged (around 39), aged (approximately 60) and long-lived (more than 75).

Library preparation was by 5' RACE. A second about 7 to 12 cycle PCR used a sample-barcoded 5' primer and a J-beta primer mix. Each TCR beta cDNA molecule received a unique molecular identifier from a template-switch 5' adaptor carrying 12 random nucleotides. Each sample yielded at least 2.5 million CDR3-containing paired-end reads. First-strand cDNA synthesis was performed from all RNA using the Mint cDNA synthesis kit, with priming by a TRBC-specific oligonucleotide. Following uracil-DNA glycosylase treatment, all cDNA underwent a first 18-cycle PCR with the universal primers M1SS and BC2_uni_R. The authors' analysis ran thus. Normalization of each sample was performed by random selection of 1 million high-quality reads, each carrying a distinct molecular identifier. Reads with shared molecular identifiers were discarded instead of being binned into consensus sequences. CDR3 identification, clonotype clustering and error correction used MiTCR with a Q25 quality threshold and the strictest error-elimination algorithm. A nonparametric unseen species model with Euler transformation was used to estimate a lower bound on total TCR beta diversity. In-frame beta chains were kept once TCRdb had trimmed the public reads at Q25 with fastp and called clones with MiXCR. Each CDR3 protein appears once, grouped with its most common genes and DNA. V and J calls and clone size were set by TCRdb, not the authors. In all, the sample holds around 1,800,000 distinct CDR3 sequences, and roughly 43% of those were seen once. The ten largest clones take up 23% of the sample.

What the authors observed across the whole study: Observed TCR beta diversity correlated strongly with the percentage of naive T cells measured by flow cytometry. Because the CMV infection status of the donors was unknown, age-related changes in expanded clonotypes may potentially have been confounded. Bulk unsorted PBMC profiling prevented conclusive comparison of naive and antigen-experienced compartments. Total diversity estimates from one million sequenced T cells were considered lower bounds and underestimates. Compared with the aged group, the long-lived group had more naive CD4+ T cells, fewer expanded clones and increased TCR diversity, a pattern suggesting age selection. As age increased, observed TCR beta diversity per million T cells dropped in a roughly linear way, and a significant reduction was already evident by age 40.

The donors were roughly 40 Caucasian individuals from Russia, aged roughly 6 to 100 years, who were systemically healthy. Ten milliliters of peripheral blood were drawn from each donor into EDTA-treated Vacutainer tubes. Ficoll-Paque density-gradient centrifugation was used to isolate PBMCs, with at least 7 million per sample. Trizol reagent was used to extract total RNA from the PBMCs, yielding at least 5.5 micrograms per sample. For every donor, flow cytometry on a PBMC aliquot measured the percentage of naive CD45RAhigh/CD27high T cells. This clonotype was recorded a few times. Its antigen is still unknown. Per-nucleotide qualities are absent, and no much larger clonotype sits a single base away. The sequenced sample was blood. This clonotype was sampled from a human donor in good health.

The CDR3 amino acid sequence is: CASSWGPLNEQFF. The DNA sequence follows: TGTGCCAGCAGTTGGGGCCCCCTCAATGAGCAGTTCTTC. Recombination linked TRBV6-2 or TRBV6-3 to TRBJ2-1; TRBD1 is possibly the D segment (5 matching bases). The CDR3, from cysteine to phenylalanine, totals 13 residues. CDR3 DNA only is kept here, 39 bases in frame from base 1. CDR1 and CDR2, looked up from the germline V gene, are MNHEY and SVGEGT. V sheds 4 bases and J sheds 6 bases, leaving 10 bases between their ends.